Sequencing of this T cell receptor (beta chain) was carried out in a study of beta chain features in type 1 diabetes (dated by TCRdb to the late 2010s). For the study in its entirety: Mean age, gender distribution, total cell number and subset yield were not different between patients and healthy donors. A total of 85 million to 140 million sorted cells were examined across all samples, and the number of cells per subset was strongly correlated with RNA yield. In the study, TCRB repertoires of sorted circulating CD4+ T cell subsets from recently diagnosed type 1 diabetes patients were compared with those of matched healthy donors. Naive and central memory subsets were obtained from all 30 or so donors, but regulatory and stem cell-like memory subsets were isolated from only 8 patients and about 8 healthy donors. What the authors observed across the whole study: A moderate but significant shortening of TCRB CDR3 length was observed in type 1 diabetes patients in all four CD4+ subsets. Because cDNA was sequenced instead of genomic DNA, activated cells with high expression could be over-represented, although the groups did not differ in activation or CD3 levels. Only small numbers of individuals were included in the HLA sub-analyses, which left unresolved whether HLA type had any influence on TCRB rearrangement. Shorter templates might have been favored by PCR, but patient and control samples were amplified and corrected together, so both groups would have been affected equally by any skew. Patients with type 1 diabetes made fewer insertions and deleted more nucleotides at VDJ recombination sites, implying thymic rearrangement abnormalities. The naive, central memory and regulatory TCRB repertoires appeared to resemble one another more closely among patients than among healthy donors.

Details on this clone: The antigen it recognizes is unknown. It has no much larger one-base neighbor in the sample; base qualities were not kept.

The High Capacity cDNA Reverse Transcription Kit was used to reverse transcribe all of the isolated RNA, meaning that expressed TCRB transcripts were what got sequenced. Deep immunoSEQ sequencing was performed on naive, central memory and regulatory T cell samples, with an average of about 4 million total reads per sample. Sorted cells were lysed in RLT buffer, and RNA was extracted using DNase-treated RNeasy Micro or Mini kits according to cell number. Each cell subset was processed on its own to prevent cross-contamination, while patient and healthy donor samples were processed together. TCRB sequences were amplified from cDNA with the immunoSEQ multiplex PCR, producing 87-bp fragments spanning the CDR3 region. Sequencing of the amplicons was performed on the Illumina HiSeq platform. The source study handled its data this way. PCR bias was corrected computationally using synthetic template baselines, and reads within Hamming distance 2 were collapsed, with unmergeable singletons discarded. By aligning reads against IMGT, V, D and J genes, CDR3 length, and insertions or deletions at six rearrangement sites were assigned. Within each subset, clonotype counts were normalized to the number of sorted cells before true diversity and Gini coefficients were calculated with the tcR R package. The overlap coefficient, calculated on TCRB nucleotide sequences, was used to quantify repertoire sharing. Out-of-frame TCRB sequences from naive cells were analyzed to stand in for the pre-selection repertoire. The clones in this table, taken by TCRdb from immuneACCESS, are in-frame only. Not every clone is retained; where verified, under half of the shortfall comes from an unresolved V gene, and the cause of the rest is unknown. V and J calls and clone size are as listed in that table; D and trimming were resolved from the DNA. This sample gives hundreds of thousands of clones in total; around 30% of them show up just once. Around 0.065% of the sample rests with the top ten.

The CDR3 spans 13 residues, from the cysteine through the phenylalanine. Only the CDR3 part of the read is kept: 39 bases, read in frame from the first base. The germline V gene specifies SQVTM as CDR1 and ANQGSEA as CDR2. The V end gives up 7 bases and the J end 7 bases, leaving 9 bases in the junction not matched to a gene. From each donor, a single peripheral blood sample of about 120 mL on average was drawn into heparinised tubes. Naive, central memory, regulatory and stem cell-like memory CD4+ T cells were sorted on a BD FACSAria II using a panel including CD45RO, CCR7, CD25, CD127, CD95 and CD27. Purity was above 95% for every sorted population. PBMCs were separated immediately by Lymphoprep density gradient centrifugation and were stained directly, without being cultured. To minimize batch effects, samples were stained and sorted in pairs, one healthy donor with one patient per experiment.

This TCR derives from a man between 18 and 35 years old in good health. Source material: naive CD4+ T cells from blood. The cell subset or site tag for this specimen amounts to: true naive CD4+ T cells. The V and J segments used are TRBV29-1 and TRBJ1-4; a stretch of 7 junction bases matches TRBD1. Here is the DNA: TGCAGCGCCTCAGGGGGAATGACTGAAAAACTGTTTTTT. The encoded protein is CSASGGMTEKLFF.